This T cell receptor (beta chain) emerged from a study of OX40 agonist ivuxolimab in advanced cancers. The study sampled blood at baseline, cycle 4 day 1, and cycle 7 day 1. Sequencing was performed with immunoSEQ multiplex PCR; in TCRdb, only in-frame clones are kept and a portion is missing. The sample comprises approximately 76,000 clones, 92% of which are singletons, and over 7.5% rests with the top ten. V gave up 8 bases and J gave up 2 bases; unmatched junction bases: 6. Germline V gene lookup returns CDR1 SNHLY and CDR2 FYNNEI. This CDR3 spans 14 amino acids. This receptor was obtained from an adult with an advanced solid tumor such as melanoma, head and neck, liver or kidney cancer. The sample in question was CD4+ or CD8+ T cells sorted from blood, obtained in a trial of the OX40 agonist ivuxolimab. The chain uses TRBV2 and TRBJ1-2; TRBD1 matches 9 bases. CDR3 sequence: CASRGTGINYGYTF. Written as DNA, the CDR3 is TGTGCCAGCCGGGGGACAGGGATAAACTATGGCTACACCTTC.